This entry lists 26 T cell receptor beta chains sequenced from one sample in a study of control samples from healthy donors and cancer patients. Only in-frame clones appear in the TCRdb table, and some are missing; sequencing was by immunoSEQ multiplex PCR. This sample has 95,000 to 150,000 clones, with more than 70% found just once. Material: blood. The receptors were sampled from a man aged 40-49 years in good health.

The chain uses TRBV29-1 and TRBJ1-1; D unresolved. Germline V gene sequence: CDR1 SQVTM, CDR2 ANQGSEA. CDR3 length: 13 residues. The ends were cut back, 4 bases at V and 0 bases at J, with 9 bases in the middle. This chain's CDR3 is CSVARDMNTEAFF. Here the CDR3 DNA reads TGCAGCGTTGCTAGAGACATGAACACTGAAGCTTTCTTT.

J is TRBJ1-1 and V is TRBV27, with TRBD1 matching over 8 bases. V shed 5 bases, J shed 5 bases, and the junction held 7 bases outside the gene matches. Germline V gene data show CDR1 as MNHEY and CDR2 as SMNVEV (reference sequence). The CDR3 covers 14 residues. Here the CDR3 reads CASSRQGSRTEAFF. The CDR3 DNA sequence: TGTGCCAGCAGTAGACAGGGGAGTAGGACTGAAGCTTTCTTT.

This clone appeared a single time. The chain carries TRBV4-3 and TRBJ2-7; D remains ambiguous. Trimming stripped 6 bases from V and 0 bases from J, with 12 bases between. The CDR3 totals 14 residues. The germline V gene has CDR1 LGHNA and CDR2 YSLEER. This CDR3 is CASSSSLSSYEQYF. The CDR3 coding sequence is TGCGCCAGCAGTTCCAGCCTAAGCTCCTACGAGCAGTACTTC.

CDR3 sequence (DNA): TGTGCCTGGTCGAGAGGCTATAATTCACCCCTCCACTTT. Amino acid sequence: CAWSRGYNSPLHF. The chain couples TRBV30 to TRBJ1-6; D remains ambiguous. The V end was cut by 5 bases, the J end by 3 bases, with 8 bases between. The CDR3 contains 13 residues. Germline CDR1 reads GTSNPN; CDR2 reads SVGIG (reference sequence).

This rearrangement joins TRBV5-1 to TRBJ2-2; D unclear. Between the trimmed V and J ends, which lost 0 bases and 1 base, there was a span of 7 bases. Per the germline V gene, CDR1 is SGHRS and CDR2 is YFSETQ. There are 15 residues in the CDR3. The CDR3 nucleotides read TGCGCCAGCAGCTTGGTAGGGATGAACACCGGGGAGCTGTTTTTT. Amino acids: CASSLVGMNTGELFF.

A word on this clone: This sample also contains other DNA sequences that code for the same CDR3. V usage is TRBV20-1 and J usage is TRBJ1-4; D unclear. Trimming stripped 1 base from V and 8 bases from J, with 5 bases between. The CDR3 length is 11 residues. Germline loops: CDR1 DFQATT, CDR2 SNEGSKA (reference sequence). The CDR3 loop reads CSARVGEKLFF. The CDR3 nucleotides read TGCAGTGCTAGAGTTGGAGAAAAACTGTTTTTT.

V gene TRBV2 combines with J gene TRBJ1-5; D is possibly TRBD1 (5 bases). V lost 8 bases and J lost 1, with 9 bases in between. Germline loops: CDR1 SNHLY, CDR2 FYNNEI. The CDR3 consists of 13 residues. CDR3 sequence (DNA): TGTGCCAGCCAAGGGGACAGCAATCAGCCCCAGCATTTT. Translation gives CASQGDSNQPQHF.

This clone appeared once. The chain employs TRBV6-1 and TRBJ1-1; D may be TRBD1 (5 bases). Germline-derived CDR1 and CDR2 are MNHNS and SASEGT. This CDR3 comprises 15 residues. V lost 2 bases and J 3 bases, leaving 13 bases between the germline ends. The CDR3 nucleotides are TGTGCCAGCAGTGAATACGGGGCCAGGGACACTGAAGCTTTCTTT. Translated, it gives CASSEYGARDTEAFF.

V is TRBV30 and J is TRBJ2-7; possibly TRBD2 for D (7 bases). Germline CDR1 reads GTSNPN; CDR2 reads SVGIG (reference sequence). The CDR3 is made up of 13 amino acids. V shed 6 bases and J shed 3 bases, with 15 bases lying between them. CDR3 protein: CACARGGVYEQYF. In nucleotides, the CDR3 is TGTGCCTGCGCGAGGGGGGGTGTCTACGAGCAGTACTTC.

This clone appeared a single time. This chain connects TRBV5-4 to TRBJ1-2, with D perhaps matching TRBD1 (5 bases). The V gene lost 0 bases and the J gene lost 7 bases, with 13 bases spanning the gap. CDR1 is SGHNT and CDR2 is YYREEE in the germline V gene (reference sequence). This CDR3 region has 14 residues. CDR3 amino acids: CASSLATGVGGYTF. The CDR3 region has the DNA TGTGCCAGCAGCTTGGCCACGGGGGTTGGTGGCTACACCTTC.

This chain uses TRBV9 with TRBJ2-7; D tentatively fits TRBD1 or TRBD2 (6 bases each). The CDR3 contains 13 residues. Germline V lookup: CDR1 SGDLS, CDR2 YYNGEE. The V and J ends lost 7 bases and 4 bases respectively, with 15 bases between them. CDR3 protein: CASGGQGRYEQYF. CDR3 DNA sequence: TGTGCCAGCGGGGGGCAGGGGAGGTACGAGCAGTACTTC.

This clone came up a few times. The V and J genes are TRBV5-1 and TRBJ2-2; 9 bases agree with TRBD1. The CDR3 is made up of 15 amino acids. CDR1 and CDR2 from the germline V gene are SGHRS and YFSETQ. Trimming removed 4 bases from V and 8 bases from J; junction bases left unmatched: 9. The CDR3 reads CASSTGQGISGELFF. CDR3 nucleotide sequence: TGCGCCAGCAGCACGGGACAGGGAATATCGGGGGAGCTGTTTTTT.

This sequence joins TRBV9 and TRBJ2-7; 10 bases are a match to TRBD2. The CDR3 sequence is 15 residues long. Germline assignment: CDR1 SGDLS and CDR2 YYNGEE. After removal of 0 bases from V and 2 bases from J, the junction contained 2 bases not matched to a gene. CDR3 region: CASSVGAGGPYEQYF. For the CDR3, the DNA is TGTGCCAGCAGCGTAGGAGCGGGGGGGCCCTACGAGCAGTACTTC.

This chain links TRBV19 with TRBJ2-1; no clear D gene. The germline V gene has CDR1 LNHDA and CDR2 SQIVND (reference sequence). The CDR3 runs 11 residues. The V end lost 7 bases, the J end lost 5 bases, and 6 bases lay between the germline ends. The CDR3 loop is CASIWDNEQFF. The CDR3, as DNA: TGTGCCAGTATTTGGGACAATGAGCAGTTCTTC.

The chain combines TRBV19 with TRBJ1-1; D gene uncertain. V lost 5 bases and J 1 base, leaving 5 bases between the germline ends. From germline, CDR1 is LNHDA and CDR2 SQIVND (reference sequence). The CDR3 sequence is 12 residues long. The CDR3 reads CASSYRNTEAFF. Written as DNA, the CDR3 is TGTGCCAGTAGTTATAGGAACACTGAAGCTTTCTTT.

This clone was observed a single time. The chain links TRBV11-3 to TRBJ2-5, with D perhaps assigned TRBD1 or TRBD2 (6 bases each). Germline CDR1 and CDR2: SGHNT and YENEEA. The CDR3 totals 13 residues. Trimming pared 5 bases from V and 4 bases from J, leaving 11 bases between. The CDR3 sequence is CASSPEGGETQYF. CDR3 in DNA: TGTGCCAGCAGCCCAGAGGGGGGAGAGACCCAGTACTTC.

The chain recombines TRBV19 with TRBJ2-5, with TRBD1 as a possible D gene (5 bases). The V and J ends lost 4 bases and 4 bases respectively, with 7 bases between them. From germline, CDR1 is LNHDA and CDR2 SQIVND (reference sequence). This CDR3 region has 12 residues. The CDR3 nucleotides are TGTGCCAGTAGTACAAGGGGAGAGACCCAGTACTTC. It encodes CASSTRGETQYF.

The chain uses TRBV2 and TRBJ1-2; D unclear. Germline assignment: CDR1 SNHLY and CDR2 FYNNEI. CDR3 length equals 14 residues. Trimming shortened V by 4 bases and J by 8 bases, and 17 bases separated the two germline ends. The CDR3 DNA follows: TGTGCCAGCAGTGTCGAACAGTCGTATGAGGGCTACACCTTC. This encodes CASSVEQSYEGYTF.

The CDR3 DNA follows: TGCGCCAGTATGGGTTTAGGGACAGACTATGGCTACACCTTC. Translated: CASMGLGTDYGYTF. This chain connects TRBV5-1 to TRBJ1-2; 7 nucleotides align to TRBD1. The ends lost 8 bases at V and 3 bases at J; junction bases unmatched: 10. CDR3 length: 14 amino acids. Germline lookup yields CDR1 SGHRS and CDR2 YFSETQ.

The chain links TRBV14 to TRBJ2-1; the D gene is possibly TRBD2 (6 bases). Germline CDR1 is SGHDN and CDR2 is FVKESK. The CDR3 has 12 amino acids. V was pared by 5 bases and J by 8 bases, with 10 bases between. The CDR3: CASSASVYEQFF. The CDR3 DNA reads as TGTGCCAGCAGCGCTAGCGTCTATGAGCAGTTCTTC. The full variable domain, rest sourced from reference TRBV14 and TRBJ2-1, is EAGVTQFPSHSVIEKGQTVTLRCDPISGHDNLYWYRRVMGKEIKFLLHFVKESKQDESGMPNNRFLAERTGGTYSTLKVQPAELEDSGVYFCASSASVYEQFFGPGTRLTVL.

The genes are TRBV12-3 or TRBV12-4 and TRBJ2-1, with a tentative D call TRBD2 (5 bases). V was trimmed by 6 bases and J by 15 bases, leaving 15 bases between them. There are 11 residues in the CDR3. The CDR3 loop is CASSPGDRGFF. CDR3 DNA: TGTGCCAGCAGCCCCGGAGACCGGGGGTTCTTC.

The gene calls are TRBV6-6 and TRBJ2-3, with TRBD2 matching 9 bases. The germline V gene has CDR1 MNHNY and CDR2 SVGAGI (reference sequence). CDR3 size: 15 residues. Trimming took 8 bases from V and 4 from J; bases not matched to a gene: 10. The CDR3 DNA sequence: TGTGCCAGCGGCAACCTCGGACTAGCGTCAGATACGCAGTATTTT. The encoded protein is CASGNLGLASDTQYF.

The genes are TRBV3-1 (or the pseudogene TRBV3-2) and TRBJ2-4, with 11 bases identical to TRBD1. Trimming took 4 bases from V and 8 from J; bases not matched to a gene: 7. This CDR3 has 15 residues. Germline assignment: CDR1 LGHDT and CDR2 YNNKEL (reference sequence). Written as DNA, the CDR3 is TGTGCCAGCAGCCTTTCCGGGACAGGGGGGGACATTCAGTACTTC. Its translation: CASSLSGTGGDIQYF.

Only one count was recorded for this clone. CDR3 loop: CASMGGRAYEQYF. In nucleotides, the CDR3 is TGTGCCAGCATGGGGGGGCGCGCTTACGAGCAGTACTTC. The chain is built from TRBV2 and TRBJ2-7; tentatively, D is TRBD2 (7 bases). Per the germline V gene, CDR1 is SNHLY and CDR2 is FYNNEI. The CDR3 runs 13 residues. Trimming cost V 7 bases and J 4 bases, with 14 bases left between them.

This sequence joins TRBV19 and TRBJ1-6; D remains ambiguous. Germline V gives CDR1 LNHDA, CDR2 SQIVND (reference sequence). Trimming took 6 bases from V and 12 from J, leaving 24 bases between them. The CDR3 runs to 16 residues. CDR3 protein: CASSRRESHSWEPLHF. Here the CDR3 DNA reads TGTGCCAGTAGCAGAAGGGAGAGTCATTCGTGGGAACCCCTCCACTTT.

The J gene is TRBJ2-5, the V gene TRBV10-3; maybe TRBD2 (6 bases). The CDR3 is made up of 14 amino acids. V was pared by 2 bases and J by 5 bases, with 12 bases between. Germline V gene sequence: CDR1 ENHRY, CDR2 SYGVKD. CDR3 loop: CAISEGLRGETQYF. The CDR3 DNA sequence: TGTGCCATCAGTGAGGGACTAAGGGGCGAGACCCAGTACTTC.